This is a list of T cell receptor beta chains from one sample in a study of chemoradiotherapy in HPV16-positive cancers. Sequencing used immunoSEQ multiplex PCR; TCRdb keeps in-frame clones, though not all of them. Here the sample spans about 21,000 clones, approximately 83% being singletons. The source material was blood, sampled from a patient who underwent chemoradiotherapy. These receptors all come from a human donor with HPV-associated anogenital cancer. Each CDR3 is given with its conserved first and last residue. A D gene is named only where the DNA matches it firmly. Expanded clones get a size class; other rows say once, few or many, or leave the size out.

D gene,V gene,J gene,clone size,CDR3 protein,CDR3 DNA
TRBD2,TRBV5-1,TRBJ2-1,.,CASSFGLAGWDEQFF,TGCGCCAGCAGCTTTGGACTAGCGGGGTGGGATGAGCAGTTCTTC
.,TRBV6-5,TRBJ1-3,.,CASSYGGGYGNTIYF,TGTGCCAGCAGTTACGGAGGGGGGTACGGAAACACCATATATTTT
TRBD2,TRBV30,TRBJ2-3,once,CAGKGPAGGRGGTDTQYF,TGTGCCGGGAAGGGACCAGCGGGAGGCCGAGGGGGCACAGATACGCAGTATTTT
TRBD2,TRBV7-9,TRBJ2-1,.,CASSLSGGASNEQFF,TGTGCCAGCAGCTTAAGCGGGGGGGCTTCGAATGAGCAGTTCTTC
.,TRBV19,TRBJ1-3,.,CASSINRGNTIYF,TGTGCCAGTAGTATAAACAGGGGAAACACCATATATTTT
.,TRBV29-1,TRBJ2-3,.,CSVAKTATSTDTQYF,TGCAGCGTAGCTAAGACGGCTACCAGCACAGATACGCAGTATTTT
.,TRBV7-8,TRBJ1-5,.,CASSLSGTTSNQPQHF,TGTGCCAGCAGCTTATCCGGGACAACTAGCAATCAGCCCCAGCATTTT
TRBD2,TRBV6-4,TRBJ2-3,.,CASTATAGGSTDTQYF,TGTGCCAGCACTGCGACTGCGGGGGGCAGCACAGATACGCAGTATTTT
.,TRBV10-3,TRBJ1-3,.,CAISETGNTIYF,TGTGCCATCAGTGAAACTGGAAACACCATATATTTT
.,TRBV10-3,TRBJ1-1,.,CAISGIRRNLNTEAFF,TGTGCCATCAGTGGGATACGGCGAAACTTGAACACTGAAGCTTTCTTT
.,TRBV10-3,TRBJ1-1,.,CAISEIGGGTEAFF,TGTGCCATCAGTGAAATAGGCGGCGGGACTGAAGCTTTCTTT
.,TRBV11-2,TRBJ2-7,.,CASSRARGRLSYEQYF,TGTGCCAGCAGCCGGGCTAGGGGCAGGTTGTCCTACGAGCAGTACTTC
.,TRBV6-5,TRBJ2-7,.,CASSPLAREQYF,TGTGCCAGCAGCCCCTTAGCTAGGGAGCAGTACTTC